This entry features one T cell receptor (beta chain) sequence. Its antigen remains unidentified. No much larger clone exists at a distance of one base, and base qualities are not known. This sample is drawn from a study of cytomegalovirus exposure and HLA in healthy donors (dated 2017 in TCRdb). Background for the entire study: An earlier analysis of roughly 500 of the donors reported about 250 Gb of sequence data and roughly 100 million unique TCR beta sequences from 190 million or so T cells. An early release covering over 500 HLA-typed donors comprised around 300 gigabases of sequencing data and around 86 million unique TCR sequences. Of the 300 to 500 genotyped donors, 75% to 85% were placed in the genetic ancestry cluster associated with self-reported Caucasian donors. The study was designed to test whether signatures of past pathogen exposure could be identified by cataloging public T cell receptors. Using immunosequencing, the study profiled T cell repertoires from 500 to 800 subjects and related those repertoires to cytomegalovirus serostatus. Along with the approximately 700-subject first cohort, a separate validation cohort of over 90 different subjects was used. To predict cytomegalovirus infection status, the study brought together high-throughput TCR immunosequencing, statistical association of individual TCRs with disease status, and machine learning. A later analysis re-analyzed previously published TCR beta repertoires from several hundred donors and added high-resolution HLA genotyping to study TCR occurrence patterns. The later analysis used no new phenotypic data to find candidate immune exposures, relying instead on TCR beta sequences and their occurrence across donors. In an earlier analysis of a few hundred of the donors, high-throughput TCR beta sequencing was used to judge whether each TCR beta V gene segment behaved as functional or pseudogenic. Donor age, sex, ethnicity and CMV serostatus were compiled together with the repertoire data. In a later genetic analysis, genome-wide SNP genotypes for about 55% of the roughly 700 donors were used, and that subset was treated as a discovery cohort. All discovery cohort repertoires had been generated on a single sequencing platform. Class I and class II HLA loci were covered by the typing at four-digit resolution. The number of typed donors differed by locus: roughly 629-640 for A, B, C, DRB1 and DQB1; 500 to 550 for DQA1; 606 for DPA1; and about 450 for DPB1. Because of strong linkage in the cohort, 4 to 6 DR-DQ haplotypes were treated as single units for association and clustering. Across approximately 400 genotyped donors of the cohort, an average of roughly 230,000 unique TCR beta nucleotide sequences per donor were sequenced, and 15% to 20% of those sequences were non-productive. Study-level results and caveats: In both the original and validation cohorts, the classifier was reported to diagnose cytomegalovirus status with high specificity and sensitivity. The sequencing pipeline was judged likely to have produced a cluster of highly shared sequence variants as a technical artifact. Most TCR sequences were observed very rarely across donors, whereas some public TCRs were present in many individuals. In a later analysis, HLA-associated TCR beta chains showed more clonal expansion and lower generation probabilities than non-associated chains that were equally common. The study gave a list of about 160 TCR beta chains associated with cytomegalovirus. Because HLA typing was unavailable for some donors at each locus, only the typed subset was used in association tests. Strong co-occurrence of HLA alleles, especially DR and DQ, made assigning TCR associations to individual alleles difficult. Because counts were too low, roughly 18 rarely observed V segments, including chromosome 9 orphons, were left out of the earlier analysis of some 600 of the donors. This cohort had only TCR beta chains sequenced, and the lack of alpha or paired-chain data limited which features could be detected. At a false discovery rate of 0.05, a later analysis linked around 17,000 TCR beta sequences to specific HLA alleles. Roughly uniform sequencing depth across donors was assumed in presence/absence analyses, although this assumption may not hold. In vitro tests confirmed that a few of the cytomegalovirus-associated TCR beta chains recognize cytomegalovirus antigens. The 87-base-pair reads could not distinguish some IMGT-functional V segments, including TRBV6-2 and TRBV6-3, so those segments were excluded. Most CMV-associated TCR beta chains appeared to be HLA-restricted in a later analysis, and the HLA associations seemed to be driven largely by CMV exposure. For the cohort, immune exposure information was limited to CMV serostatus. A further reported finding was that TCR beta sequences accurately predicted the HLA-A and HLA-B alleles for most subjects in the first cohort. In an earlier analysis of several hundred of the donors, most TCR beta V segments were observed in productive rearrangements about 87% or about 30% of the time, broadly matching IMGT annotations. In a later analysis, several top co-occurrence clusters were reported to appear linked to parvovirus B19, influenza, CMV and Epstein-Barr virus. In a later genetic analysis, fewer N-insertions in productive TCRs were reported among donors in an Asian-associated ancestry cluster than the approximately 630-donor mean. In a later analysis, TCR association rates were found to vary across HLA loci, with the most associated TCRs seen for DRB1 alleles and the fewest for HLA-C alleles. The authors suggested that the approach could potentially be extended to other disease states and immunological phenotypes. Linkage disequilibrium might explain the correlated functional status among segregating V segments, but an unknown experimental factor could not be ruled out. An association between a missense DCLRE1C variant and V-gene and J-gene trimming of TCR beta chains was found in a later genetic analysis and replicated in an independent cohort.

To prepare the library, the immunoSEQ multiplex PCR assay was applied. A mixture of 60 forward primers for TCR Vbeta segments and 13 reverse primers for TCR Jbeta segments was used in the multiplex PCR. The CDR3 region of rearranged TCR beta genes was amplified from genomic DNA by a multiplex PCR assay. Amplified TCR beta libraries were sequenced as 87-base-pair reads on the Illumina HiSeq System. Regarding the original processing steps: A later analysis tallied approximately 87 million unique TCR beta chains across the roughly 610 repertoires, and about 12 million of those chains were shared by two or more donors. A nearest-neighbor algorithm error-corrected the raw reads and collapsed the reads into unique sequences, merging closely related sequences to remove PCR and sequencing errors. To assign V, D and J gene segments, CDR3 sequences were aligned to IMGT reference sequences. For a sequence to be retained, a match of at least six nucleotides to both a V gene segment and a J gene segment was required. A rearrangement was called productive if the CDR3 had no stop codons and remained in frame with V and J, and every other rearrangement was called non-productive. CDR3 was defined by IMGT convention, running from the second conserved V-encoded cysteine to the conserved J-encoded phenylalanine. The earlier analysis of approximately 590 of the donors excluded any sequence lacking an unambiguous match to a single V gene segment. In an earlier analysis of 450 to 750 of the donors, a V segment was called functional when productive rearrangements were above 56.7%, and segregating when the standard deviation between donors exceeded 5%. To diagnose cytomegalovirus status from the catalog of TCR beta chain sequences, a statistical classification framework was built. In a later analysis, TCR nucleotide sequences were compared against IMGT/GENE-DB human TR gene sequences so that V and J genes could be assigned. The TCRdist pipeline was used in a later analysis to assign CDR3 sequences and most-parsimonious VDJ recombination scenarios. A later analysis defined each TCR beta chain by its CDR3 amino acid sequence plus V-gene family, and excluded reads lacking a unique V-gene family. A later analysis removed 550 to 650 highly shared, low-generation-probability nucleotide sequences to deal with suspected cross-contamination and a sequencing artifact. In a later analysis, a clonal expansion index was calculated for each public chain from normalized within-repertoire ranks of inferred template counts. A later analysis computed generation probabilities with a VDJ recombination model fitted to out-of-frame rearrangements, and checked the results against IGoR. A later analysis scored TCR-TCR, TCR-HLA and TCR-CMV co-occurrence with hypergeometric tests, applying a repertoire-size bias correction to TCR pairs. To estimate false discovery rates, a later analysis permuted the HLA or CMV assignments 20 times. A later analysis grouped co-occurring TCRs with DBSCAN, adding TCRdist sequence similarity when clustering within HLA-allele-positive subsets. Repertoires with fewer than 30,000 or more than 120,000 public chains, plus five repertoires with anomalous nucleotide sharing, were excluded from co-occurrence clustering. What TCRdb holds here is the immuneACCESS table cut down to in-frame rearrangements. Part of the clones is not present; checked against another copy, under half of the missing clones reflect an unresolved V gene, and the others are unexplained. V and J calls and clone size are given by that table; D and trimming were obtained from the DNA. The sample table lists over 130,000 clones, roughly three quarters of them with a count of one. 3.5% of the sample goes to the ten largest clones.

Looking up the germline V gene yields CDR1 MNHEY and CDR2 SVGAGI. Inclusive of the bounding cysteine and phenylalanine, the CDR3 is 15 residues long. The kept DNA is CDR3 alone, 45 bases in frame from the first base. V lost 7 bases and J lost 2 bases, and the count of bases not matched to a germline gene is 10. The cohort was made up of roughly 670 healthy bone marrow donors. At the time of sampling, every cohort member was nominally healthy, though immune exposures that went unrecorded were likely present. Of the approximately 670 cohort members, 289 had positive CMV serostatus and roughly 330 had negative CMV serostatus, and CMV serostatus was not recorded for the donor. A peripheral blood sample was provided by each donor, and peripheral blood mononuclear cells were used for TCR beta sequencing. The Qiagen DNeasy Blood Extraction Kit was used to extract genomic DNA from the blood cell samples.

The sequencing sample was made of PBMCs. The TCR was taken from a human donor in good health. The chain is encoded by TRBV6-5 joined to TRBJ2-7, and TRBD1 aligns with 8 junction nucleotides. The CDR3 corresponds to CASKPGQGGPYEQYF. In nucleotides, the sequence is TGTGCCAGCAAACCCGGACAGGGAGGTCCCTACGAGCAGTACTTC.